The 2 T cell receptor beta chains below were found in one sample sequenced in a study of shared clonotypes between healthy human individuals (TCRdb year 2020). The library was generated by the immunoSEQ multiplex PCR assay. As stored in TCRdb, this immuneACCESS dataset retains in-frame rearrangements with V and J assigned. A fraction of the clones does not appear; measured against another copy, unresolved V genes explain less than half of the discrepancy, and the remainder lacks a known reason. Across this sample there are about 380,000 clones, with 96% seen only once. 0.32% of the sample is in the top ten clones. What was sequenced was memory CD8+ T cells sorted from blood. The sample's cell subset or site label is to be understood as: CD45RO+ cells pooled with CCR7-negative TemRA cells. These receptor sequences come from a man between 25 and 39 years old in good health.

The V gene is TRBV2, the J gene TRBJ1-3; weak D call: TRBD1 (6 bases). CDR3 size: 14 residues. V was pared by 7 bases and J by 0 bases, with 10 bases between. From germline, CDR1 is SNHLY and CDR2 FYNNEI. In DNA, the CDR3 is TGTGCCAGCAAGGGGGGAGGCTCTGGAAACACCATATATTTT. Amino acid sequence: CASKGGGSGNTIYF.

This clone has only a few counts. The rearrangement joins TRBV19 to TRBJ1-5; TRBD1 is a possible D gene (5 bases). The V end was cut by 5 bases, the J end by 4 bases, with 9 bases between. Looked up from germline, CDR1 is LNHDA and CDR2 is SQIVND (reference sequence). The CDR3 sequence is 13 residues long. In nucleotides, the CDR3 is TGTGCCAGTAGTTTCCCAGGGAATCAGCCCCAGCATTTT. Translated, it gives CASSFPGNQPQHF.